What follows are 26 T cell receptor beta chains derived from one specimen sequenced in a study of T cells in Graves' hyperthyroidism and ophthalmopathy. The investigators amplified TCR beta CDR3 regions from RNA transcripts. RT-PCR in the first round (using the HTBI primer set) targeted the TCR CDR3. TCRdb reprocessed the multiplex PCR reads via MiXCR and lists one record per CDR3 protein. The profile shows under 750,000 distinct CDR3 sequences, approximately 19% of them singletons. The sample was blood. These receptors were obtained from a woman between 50 and 59 years old with Graves' hyperthyroidism that later progressed to Graves' ophthalmopathy.

J is TRBJ2-5 and V is TRBV15; TRBD1 is a possible D gene (5 bases). The CDR3 runs 16 residues. Trimming shortened V by 0 bases and J by 0 bases, and 11 bases separated the two germline ends. Germline-derived CDR1 and CDR2 are LNHNV and YYDKDF (reference sequence). CDR3 region: CATSRDRAGHQETQYF. The CDR3 nucleotides read TGTGCCACCAGCAGAGATAGGGCAGGGCACCAAGAGACCCAGTACTTC.

The rearrangement links TRBV5-1 to TRBJ2-7; 11 bases agree with TRBD2. Germline values: CDR1 SGHRS, CDR2 YFSETQ. The CDR3 has 16 residues. With V trimmed by 2 bases and J by 3 bases, 7 bases remained unmatched. DNA of the CDR3: TGCGCCAGCAGCTTCGAACTAGCGGGGGAAAACTACGAGCAGTACTTC. It translates to CASSFELAGENYEQYF.

This clonotype was seen many times. The rearrangement uses TRBV6-1 and TRBJ2-2; possibly TRBD1 for D (6 bases). CDR1 is MNHNS, CDR2 SASEGT, per germline. V was cut by 6 bases and J by 0 bases, with 8 bases left in between. The CDR3 is 14 residues long. The CDR3: CASRWTANTGELFF. CDR3 in DNA: TGTGCCAGCAGATGGACAGCGAACACCGGGGAGCTGTTTTTT.

This clonotype was recorded a few times. The rearrangement joins TRBV5-1 to TRBJ2-1; TRBD1 agrees at 7 bases. This CDR3 is 15 amino acids long. Germline V CDR1 and CDR2: SGHRS, YFSETQ. J gave up 5 bases and V 0 bases, and 5 bases lay outside the gene matches. CDR3 coding DNA: TGCGCCAGCAGCTTGGGGGTAAGGGGGCACAATGAGCAGTTCTTC. Amino acid sequence: CASSLGVRGHNEQFF.

This clonotype has only a few counts. This sequence joins TRBV28 and TRBJ1-5; D is uncertain. V was trimmed by 9 bases and J by 9 bases, leaving 3 bases between them. The germline gives CDR1 MDHEN, CDR2 SYDVKM. This CDR3 contains 8 residues. CDR3 loop: CASGPQHF. The CDR3 bases are TGTGCCAGTGGGCCCCAGCATTTT.

This clonotype has ten or more counts. The chain uses TRBV18 and TRBJ1-1; D is unclear. V dropped 3 bases and J dropped 0 bases, with 14 bases sitting between them. The CDR3 sequence is 16 residues long. The germline gives CDR1 KGHSH, CDR2 LQKENI. Here the CDR3 reads CASSPILTVMNTEAFF. CDR3 in DNA: TGTGCCAGCTCACCCATTCTTACGGTCATGAACACTGAAGCTTTCTTT.

V usage is TRBV9 and J usage is TRBJ2-5; 12 bases line up with TRBD2. Germline trimming cut 3 bases from V and 5 bases from J; bases unmatched to any gene: 14. There are 18 residues in the CDR3. CDR1 and CDR2 (germline): SGDLS, YYNGEE. CDR3 region: CASSAGGASGGAWETQYF. CDR3 nucleotide sequence: TGTGCCAGCAGCGCCGGAGGGGCTAGCGGGGGGGCCTGGGAGACCCAGTACTTC.

Ten or more counts support this clonotype. The genes are TRBV10-3 and TRBJ2-7; D uncertain. Germline V gene data show CDR1 as ENHRY and CDR2 as SYGVKD. The V gene lost 4 bases and the J gene lost 6 bases, with 7 bases spanning the gap. The CDR3 contains 11 residues. The CDR3 loop is CAISGTAEQYF. The CDR3 DNA sequence: TGTGCCATCAGTGGCACGGCCGAGCAGTACTTC.

V and J are TRBV20-1 and TRBJ2-6; D may be TRBD1 or TRBD2 (6 bases each). The V and J ends lost 6 bases and 0 bases respectively, with 12 bases between them. CDR1 is DFQATT and CDR2 is SNEGSKA in the germline V gene (reference sequence). CDR3 length equals 15 residues. The CDR3 spells CSAQGGSSGANVLTF. Here the CDR3 DNA reads TGCAGTGCCCAAGGGGGGTCCTCTGGGGCCAACGTCCTGACTTTC.

The chain is built from TRBV30 and TRBJ1-4, with D tentatively TRBD1 (6 bases). The CDR3 has 14 amino acids. Trimming removed 4 bases from V and 3 bases from J, with 12 bases in between. Germline values: CDR1 GTSNPN, CDR2 SVGIG (reference sequence). The DNA for the CDR3 is TGTGCCTGGAAGCAGGGGAGGCCTAATGAAAAACTGTTTTTT. It codes for CAWKQGRPNEKLFF.

V gene TRBV7-9 combines with J gene TRBJ2-1, with D tentatively TRBD2 (6 bases). The ends were cut back, 3 bases at V and 9 bases at J, with 15 bases in the middle. Germline V CDR1 and CDR2: SEHNR, FQNEAQ (reference sequence). This CDR3 contains 14 residues. CDR3 bases: TGTGCCAGCAGCTTCCCCCCCGGGGGAGGTGAGCAGTTCTTC. Translation: CASSFPPGGGEQFF.

The table lists this clonotype with a few counts. This sequence joins TRBV5-1 and TRBJ2-7, with no clear D. The CDR3 runs 15 residues. Germline lookup yields CDR1 SGHRS and CDR2 YFSETQ. The V gene lost 1 base and the J gene lost 2 bases, with 13 bases spanning the gap. The CDR3 region is CASSLPGRRTYEQYF. Here the CDR3 DNA reads TGCGCCAGCAGCTTGCCGGGCAGGCGGACCTACGAGCAGTACTTC.

This clonotype was recorded a few times. This CDR3 reads CSARWVGRTPTSPLHF. The DNA for the CDR3 is TGCAGTGCTAGGTGGGTCGGGCGAACCCCGACCTCACCCCTCCACTTT. J is TRBJ1-6 and V is TRBV20-1; D is ambiguous. The CDR3 runs to 16 residues. The germline V gene encodes CDR1 DFQATT and CDR2 SNEGSKA (reference sequence). V was shortened by 3 bases and J by 10 bases, with 22 bases between the two germline ends.

This clonotype turned up a few times. The chain is built from TRBV20-1 and TRBJ1-2, with D unclear. The ends were cut back, 6 bases at V and 0 bases at J, with 11 bases in the middle. The length of the CDR3 is 13 residues. Germline V lookup: CDR1 DFQATT, CDR2 SNEGSKA (reference sequence). CDR3 amino acids: CSARSTANYGYTF. For the CDR3, the DNA is TGCAGTGCAAGGAGTACAGCTAACTATGGCTACACCTTC.

This chain's CDR3 is CASSTGDNEQFF. CDR3 DNA sequence: TGTGCCAGCAGTACAGGAGACAATGAGCAGTTCTTC. The V and J genes are TRBV6-2 or TRBV6-3 and TRBJ2-1; D is possibly TRBD1 (5 bases). V gave up 5 bases and J gave up 5 bases, with 7 bases separating them. The CDR3 sequence is 12 residues long. Germline-derived CDR1 and CDR2 are MNHEY and SVGEGT.

The V gene is TRBV19, the J gene TRBJ1-5; D is perhaps TRBD1 (5 bases). The germline gives CDR1 LNHDA, CDR2 SQIVND (reference sequence). V was shortened by 2 bases and J by 0 bases, with 8 bases between the two germline ends. The CDR3 covers 15 residues. The DNA of the CDR3 is TGTGCCAGTAGTATACCGGGGGGTAGCAATCAGCCCCAGCATTTT. Residues: CASSIPGGSNQPQHF. The whole variable domain, remainder taken from reference TRBV19 and TRBJ1-5, is DGGITQSPKYLFRKEGQNVTLSCEQNLNHDAMYWYRQDPGQGLRLIYYSQIVNDFQKGDIAEGYSVSREKKESFPLTVTSAQKNPTAFYLCASSIPGGSNQPQHFGDGTRLSIL.

This clonotype was recorded many times. J is TRBJ1-4 and V is TRBV18; 9 nucleotides align to TRBD1. The length of the CDR3 is 15 residues. Germline V gene sequence: CDR1 KGHSH, CDR2 LQKENI. The ends lost 1 base at V and 5 bases at J; junction bases unmatched: 2. CDR3 residues: CASSPRDRVNEKLFF. The CDR3 bases are TGTGCCAGCTCACCACGGGACAGGGTGAATGAAAAACTGTTTTTT. The full variable domain, completed using reference TRBV18 and TRBJ1-4, is NAGVMQNPRHLVRRRGQEARLRCSPMKGHSHVYWYRQLPEEGLKFMVYLQKENIIDESGMPKERFSAEFPKEGPSILRIQQVVRGDSAAYFCASSPRDRVNEKLFFGSGTQLSVL.

This clonotype was detected a few times. This sequence joins TRBV2 and TRBJ2-5, with unresolved D. From germline, CDR1 is SNHLY and CDR2 FYNNEI. V lost 11 bases and J 2 bases, leaving 6 bases between the germline ends. The CDR3 has 10 residues. DNA of the CDR3: TGTGCCGGGAAGCAAGAGACCCAGTACTTC. Amino acids: CAGKQETQYF.

The chain joins TRBV6-4 to TRBJ2-3; TRBD1 matches 9 bases. This CDR3 region has 16 residues. Trimming cost V 5 bases and J 4 bases; bases outside gene matches: 10. Germline V gene sequence: CDR1 MRHNA, CDR2 SNTAGT. CDR3: CASSLSPGQGPDTQYF. The CDR3 DNA reads as TGTGCCAGCAGTCTATCCCCGGGACAGGGCCCAGATACGCAGTATTTT.

This sequence joins TRBV7-2 and TRBJ1-5, with 7 bases identical to TRBD1. The CDR3 runs 16 residues. The germline V gene has CDR1 SGHTA and CDR2 FQGNSA. The ends lost 2 bases at V and 0 bases at J; junction bases unmatched: 4. In DNA, the CDR3 is TGTGCCAGCAGCTTATGGGGACAGTATAGCAATCAGCCCCAGCATTTT. Its translation: CASSLWGQYSNQPQHF.

This clonotype was counted many times. The chain links TRBV7-2 to TRBJ2-7; the match to TRBD2 covers 10 bases. This CDR3 region has 16 residues. V dropped 1 base and J dropped 1; count of bases not matched to a gene: 4. Per germline, CDR1 SGHTA and CDR2 FQGNSA. The CDR3 is CASSLGLAGASYEQYF. DNA for the CDR3: TGTGCCAGCAGCTTAGGGCTAGCGGGGGCATCCTACGAGCAGTACTTC.

The chain couples TRBV27 to TRBJ2-7; 9 positions match TRBD1. Trimming removed 8 bases from V and 4 bases from J; junction bases left unmatched: 9. Looked up from germline, CDR1 is MNHEY and CDR2 is SMNVEV (reference sequence). The CDR3 loop spans 14 amino acids. In DNA form, the CDR3 reads TGTGCCAGCCACTCTCGGGACAGGGTGTACGAGCAGTACTTC. It translates to CASHSRDRVYEQYF.

The V call is TRBV27, the J call TRBJ1-2, with 7 positions matching TRBD1. Trimming cost V 2 bases and J 4 bases; bases outside gene matches: 7. The CDR3 extends over 15 amino acids. Germline CDR1 MNHEY, CDR2 SMNVEV (reference sequence). The CDR3 bases are TGTGCCAGCAGTTTAGAACCGGGACAGTCCTATGGCTACACCTTC. Translation: CASSLEPGQSYGYTF.

The chain has TRBV7-9 and TRBJ1-2; D call uncertain. Germline CDR1 reads SEHNR; CDR2 reads FQNEAQ (reference sequence). Deletions cut 5 bases from V and 5 bases from J, with 12 bases between. The CDR3 is 13 residues long. CDR3 nucleotide sequence: TGTGCCAGCAGCCCAGACGGGGAATATGGCTACACCTTC. This sequence encodes CASSPDGEYGYTF.

The gene calls are TRBV19 and TRBJ1-1; possibly TRBD1 for D (5 bases). CDR1 LNHDA and CDR2 SQIVND come from the germline V gene (reference sequence). The CDR3 runs 15 residues. Between the trimmed V and J ends, which lost 1 base and 1 base, there was a span of 10 bases. The CDR3 bases are TGTGCCAGTAGTATAGGGGGGATCCAGAACACTGAAGCTTTCTTT. It yields the protein CASSIGGIQNTEAFF.

The gene calls are TRBV19 and TRBJ1-6; perhaps TRBD1 as D (5 bases). CDR3 length: 14 residues. The ends were cut back, 6 bases at V and 5 bases at J, with 11 bases in the middle. Germline V CDR1 and CDR2: LNHDA, SQIVND (reference sequence). The CDR3 loop reads CASRGGTDNSPLHF. For the CDR3, the DNA is TGTGCCAGTAGGGGTGGGACGGATAATTCACCCCTCCACTTT.